This is a list of T cell receptor beta chains from one sample in a study of blood T cells in healthy people across ages. TCRdb re-called the 5' RACE reads with MiXCR, one entry per CDR3 protein. The table has around 800,000 distinct CDR3 sequences, 25% to 30% seen once. These records were also assigned to another study, of T cells of mothers and their children.

Material for sequencing was blood. Every receptor here comes from a boy aged 5-17 years in good health. CDR3s leave out the opening cysteine and the closing phenylalanine or tryptophan. Fields, in order: J gene, V gene, CDR3 protein.

TRBJ1-2 | TRBV28 | ASSLGQRYNYGYT
TRBJ2-1 | TRBV12-5 | ASGLPERKAYNEQF
TRBJ2-7 | TRBV20-1 | SARDLGASSYEQY
TRBJ1-2 | TRBV4-1 | ASSQPGQGKYGYT
TRBJ1-3 | TRBV3-1 | ASSQVLDVSGNTIY
TRBJ2-7 | TRBV4-1 | ASSQVYRDSSYEQY
TRBJ2-3 | TRBV12-3/TRBV12-4 | ASSSPANTQY
TRBJ2-3 | TRBV7-9 | ASSLRQGPDTQY
TRBJ2-2 | TRBV28 | ASSLRSGFHTGELF
TRBJ2-5 | TRBV7-3 | ASSSRGWQETQY
TRBJ2-7 | TRBV2 | ASSGGTGGTYEQY
TRBJ2-7 | TRBV6-2/TRBV6-3 | ASRPLQDPRYEQY
TRBJ1-2 | TRBV7-9 | ASSSSGTGGGGYT
TRBJ2-5 | TRBV29-1 | SVLQGGETQY
TRBJ2-5 | TRBV20-1 | SATGTWAKGTQY
TRBJ1-1 | TRBV3-1 | ASSQDGTSRAF
TRBJ1-5 | TRBV6-6 | ASSAWEGQPQH
TRBJ2-7 | TRBV12-3/TRBV12-4 | ASSLGSTGLTEQY
- | TRBV5-1 | ASSFTGYNEQF
TRBJ2-6 | TRBV7-2 | ASTVDGSGANVLT
TRBJ1-4 | TRBV6-5 | ASSQGALNEKLF
TRBJ2-5 | TRBV6-2/TRBV6-3 | AIRTSNEQY
TRBJ2-7 | TRBV29-1 | SVGQSSYEQY
TRBJ2-1 | TRBV7-3 | ASSMLGGGGYNEQF
TRBJ2-1 | TRBV20-1 | SAAGTSGGDNEQF
TRBJ2-7 | TRBV6-1 | ASSGLAGVAYEQY
TRBJ2-1 | TRBV27 | ASSPRTFGNEQF
TRBJ1-2 | TRBV10-3 | AISETTGVSNYGYT
- | TRBV9 | ASSHHAGTSGVSEQF